A selection of T cell receptor beta chains follows, all from one sample in a study of T cells in Graves' hyperthyroidism and ophthalmopathy. MiXCR was run by TCRdb on the multiplex PCR reads, yielding one entry per CDR3 protein. The sample includes roughly 520,000 distinct CDR3 sequences, approximately 25% of them seen just once. Sequenced material: blood. The receptors were sampled from a woman in her twenties or thirties with Graves' ophthalmopathy. Both conserved end residues are part of each CDR3. Each record gives: clone size, V gene, D gene, J gene, CDR3 DNA, CDR3 protein. A D gene is named only where the DNA matches it firmly. Not every row has a clone size; where given, it reads once, few, many or a size class.

many	TRBV5-1	-	TRBJ2-7	TGCGCCAGCAGCTTGCAGGGTCTCTACGAGCAGTACTTC	CASSLQGLYEQYF
many	TRBV14	TRBD1	TRBJ1-2	TGTGCCAGCAGCCACGTGGGACAGGGTTACTATGGCTACACCTTC	CASSHVGQGYYGYTF
many	TRBV20-1	-	TRBJ1-1	TGCAGTGCTAGTGGTTCCACATCGCCTGAAGCTTTCTTT	CSASGSTSPEAFF
few	TRBV24-1	TRBD1	TRBJ2-6	TGTGCCACCAGTGGCCTCGGGACAGGGCTTCATACTGGGGCCAACGTCCTGACTTTC	CATSGLGTGLHTGANVLTF
many	TRBV28	-	TRBJ1-5	TGTGCCAGCAGTTTAACAGGGTCTCAGCCCCAGCATTTT	CASSLTGSQPQHF
many	TRBV5-1	-	TRBJ1-1	TGCGCCAGCAGCTTGATCTACGGATCGAACACTGAAGCTTTCTTT	CASSLIYGSNTEAFF
-	TRBV28	-	TRBJ2-7	TGTGCCAGCAGTTTATTCTTCTACGAGCAGTACTTC	CASSLFFYEQYF
many	TRBV12-3/TRBV12-4	-	TRBJ2-2	TGTGCCAGCAGTTTACTCTCAGGGGCAAGTGGCGGGGAGCTGTTTTTT	CASSLLSGASGGELFF
-	TRBV19	-	TRBJ1-1	TGTGCCAGTAGTATAGGCGCCATAAACACTGAAGCTTTCTTT	CASSIGAINTEAFF
few	TRBV19	TRBD1	TRBJ1-2	TGTGCCAGTAGTTTCACAGGGGTTACCAGCTATGGCTACACCTTC	CASSFTGVTSYGYTF
many	TRBV30	-	TRBJ1-5	TGTGCCTGGAGTGTATTGCAGGGAGATCAGCCCCAGCATTTT	CAWSVLQGDQPQHF
-	TRBV20-1	TRBD1	TRBJ2-2	TGCAGTGCTAGTGATGGCAGGGGGTTCGTCGGGGAGCTGTTTTTT	CSASDGRGFVGELFF
many	TRBV20-1	TRBD1	TRBJ2-7	TGCAGTGCAGCGGACAGGGGGAGGTACGAGCAGTACTTC	CSAADRGRYEQYF
once	TRBV28	TRBD1	TRBJ1-2	TGTGCCAGCAGTCCACCGGGACAGCAAGGCTATGGCTACACCTTC	CASSPPGQQGYGYTF
-	TRBV2	TRBD1	TRBJ1-1	TGTGCCAGCAGTGCACAGGGACAGCGGAACACTGAAGCTTTCTTT	CASSAQGQRNTEAFF
many	TRBV27	TRBD1	TRBJ2-7	TGTGCCAGCAGCCCTCCTGACAGGGGGGAGTACGAGCAGTACTTC	CASSPPDRGEYEQYF
few	TRBV3-1	TRBD1	TRBJ2-7	TGTGCCAGCAGCCAGGCAGACAGGGACGAGCAGTACTTC	CASSQADRDEQYF
many	TRBV28	-	TRBJ1-5	TGTGCCAGCAGTTTAACGGTCTATAGCAATCAGCCCCAGCATTTT	CASSLTVYSNQPQHF
-	TRBV15	-	TRBJ2-7	TGTGCCACCAGTAAGAGTGCGGACGTTCCCTACGAGCAGTACTTC	CATSKSADVPYEQYF
many	TRBV29-1	TRBD1	TRBJ2-7	TGCAGCGTGGGACAGGGCATCCACGAGCAGTACTTC	CSVGQGIHEQYF
-	TRBV6-2/TRBV6-3	-	TRBJ1-2	TGTGCCAGCAGTTACCCGGGGCGGACTAACTATGGCTACACCTTC	CASSYPGRTNYGYTF
many	TRBV30	-	TRBJ1-1	TGTGCCTGGAGAGGAGGGAACACTGAAGCTTTCTTT	CAWRGGNTEAFF
many	TRBV4-1	-	TRBJ1-2	TGCGCCAGCAGCCAAGTTGGTTTTTGGCGAGTCGTTAACTATGGCTACACCTTC	CASSQVGFWRVVNYGYTF
many	TRBV6-2/TRBV6-3	-	TRBJ1-1	TGTGCCAGCACTGTGACAGCAATGAACACTGAAGCTTTCTTT	CASTVTAMNTEAFF
many	TRBV7-2	TRBD2	TRBJ2-7	TGTGCCAGCAGCTTAGGGTCCAGCGGGGTAGAATACTTC	CASSLGSSGVEYF
many	TRBV6-1	-	TRBJ1-1	TGTGCCAGCAGTGAACCTGGACGGACTCTTAATGAAGCTTTCTTT	CASSEPGRTLNEAFF
many	TRBV15	-	TRBJ2-7	TGTGCCACCAGCAGAGATCGCCGGATAACCTACGAGCAGTACTTC	CATSRDRRITYEQYF
many	TRBV20-1	-	TRBJ1-3	TGCAGTGCTTCACAGGGTACAGGAAACACCATATATTTT	CSASQGTGNTIYF
many	TRBV28	-	TRBJ2-7	TGTGCCAGCAGAGGACGGTTAACCTACGAGCAGTACTTC	CASRGRLTYEQYF
many	TRBV6-2/TRBV6-3	-	TRBJ2-7	TGTGCCAGCAGTCGACTGGCCCACGAGCAGTACTTC	CASSRLAHEQYF
many	TRBV6-5	-	TRBJ2-7	TGTGCCAGCAGTTACGGGGGGCAGGGCTCCTACGAGCAGTACTTC	CASSYGGQGSYEQYF
-	TRBV5-5	TRBD1	TRBJ1-1	TGTGCCAGCAGTCAAACCACGACAGGGGGAGCTTTCTTT	CASSQTTTGGAFF
few	TRBV2	TRBD1	TRBJ2-5	TGTGCCAGCAGTCGCGACAGGGGGCGTGTAGAGACCCAGTACTTC	CASSRDRGRVETQYF
many	TRBV10-3	TRBD1	TRBJ2-7	TGTGCCATCAGGCCGAATTACAGGGGAAGCTACGAGCAGTACTTC	CAIRPNYRGSYEQYF
few	TRBV11-3	TRBD2	TRBJ2-5	TGTGCCAGCAGCTTAGGGGGACTAGTTCCGTCAGAGACCCAGTACTTC	CASSLGGLVPSETQYF
many	TRBV6-1	-	TRBJ1-5	TGTGCCAGCAGTGAGGGTGACAATCAGCCCCAGCATTTT	CASSEGDNQPQHF
many	TRBV5-1	TRBD1	TRBJ1-1	TGCGCCAGCAGCTTGCCGCAGGGGGCATGGACTGAAGCTTTCTTT	CASSLPQGAWTEAFF
many	TRBV24-1	-	TRBJ2-2	TGTGCCACCAGTGAGCCAGGACCCGCGAACACCGGGGAGCTGTTTTTT	CATSEPGPANTGELFF
many	TRBV7-9	-	TRBJ1-2	TGTGCCAGCAGCCGCCGGGACGGTAACTATGGCTACACCTTC	CASSRRDGNYGYTF
few	TRBV4-1	TRBD1	TRBJ1-5	TGCGCCAGCAGCCGCCGGACAGGGGCCCCCCTATATAGCAATCAGCCCCAGCATTTT	CASSRRTGAPLYSNQPQHF
-	TRBV15	-	TRBJ1-1	TGTGCCACCAGCAGAGCTACCCGGGGTGACAGGAGGGCTTTCTTT	CATSRATRGDRRAFF
-	TRBV12-3/TRBV12-4	-	TRBJ1-2	TGTGCCAGCAATCCCCGGGACGGTAACTATGGCTACACCTTC	CASNPRDGNYGYTF
many	TRBV27	TRBD1	TRBJ1-5	TGTGCCAGCAGTTTCTCCCGACAGGGGGCAATGGGTAGCAATCAGCCCCAGCATTTT	CASSFSRQGAMGSNQPQHF
-	TRBV25-1	-	TRBJ2-7	TGTGCCAGCAGTGATAGGGAGTTCGAGCAGTACTTC	CASSDREFEQYF
many	TRBV4-2	-	TRBJ2-3	TGTGCCAGCTCGGGGGCGAGCACAGATACGCAGTATTTT	CASSGASTDTQYF
many	TRBV20-1	-	TRBJ2-2	TGCAGTGCTAGCGGCGACACCGGGGAGCTGTTTTTT	CSASGDTGELFF
-	TRBV11-2	-	TRBJ1-5	TGTGCCAGCAGCCCTCGCGGGACGGTTCCGCCTCAGCATTTT	CASSPRGTVPPQHF
many	TRBV7-3	-	TRBJ1-1	TGTGCCAGCAGCTCAACAGACAGGTTCAGCAAAGCTTTCTTT	CASSSTDRFSKAFF
few	TRBV7-2	-	TRBJ2-7	TGTGCCAGCAGCTTAGTAGTCCAGGGAACCTACGAGCAGTACTTC	CASSLVVQGTYEQYF
many	TRBV12-3/TRBV12-4	-	TRBJ1-5	TGTGCCAGCACCCCGGAGGGCAATCAGCCCCAGCATTTT	CASTPEGNQPQHF
many	TRBV6-5	TRBD1	TRBJ2-2	TGTGCCAGCAGTTACGGAATCGGGACAGGGAACACCGGGGAGCTGTTTTTT	CASSYGIGTGNTGELFF
many	TRBV5-6	-	TRBJ2-2	TGTGCCAGCAGCTTGCCCCGGGCGAACACCGGGGAGCTGTTTTTT	CASSLPRANTGELFF